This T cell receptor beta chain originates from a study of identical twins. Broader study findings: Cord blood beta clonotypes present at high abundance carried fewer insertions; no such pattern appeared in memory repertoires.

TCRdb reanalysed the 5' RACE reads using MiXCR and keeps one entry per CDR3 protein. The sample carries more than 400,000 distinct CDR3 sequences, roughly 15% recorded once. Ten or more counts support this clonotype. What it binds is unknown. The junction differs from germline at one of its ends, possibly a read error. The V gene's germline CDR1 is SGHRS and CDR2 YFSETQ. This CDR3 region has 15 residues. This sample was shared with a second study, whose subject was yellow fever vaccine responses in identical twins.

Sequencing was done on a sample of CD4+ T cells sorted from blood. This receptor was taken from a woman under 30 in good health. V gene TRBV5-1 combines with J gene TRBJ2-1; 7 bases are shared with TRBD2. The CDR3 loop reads CASSSSGGTYNEQFF. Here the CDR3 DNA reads TGTGCCAGCAGCTCTAGCGGAGGGACCTACAATGAGCAGTTCTTC.